These 31 T cell receptor beta chains originate from one sample sequenced in a study of technical replicates of blood from a few donors. Profiled with immunoSEQ multiplex PCR; TCRdb holds only in-frame clones, not every one. The table lists almost 85,000 clones, 95% to 98% of them singletons. Source material: T cells isolated from PBMCs. The source is a human donor in good health.

The sample holds one count of this clone. The chain combines TRBV15 with TRBJ1-2; no clear D gene. Germline loops: CDR1 LNHNV, CDR2 YYDKDF (reference sequence). The CDR3 loop spans 16 amino acids. Trimming shortened V by 0 bases and J by 4 bases, and 15 bases separated the two germline ends. DNA of the CDR3: TGTGCCACCAGCAGAGATAAGCGGGAGCCGATCTATGGCTACACCTTC. Encoded protein: CATSRDKREPIYGYTF.

V usage is TRBV15 and J usage is TRBJ1-1, with D possibly matching TRBD1 (5 bases). The germline gives CDR1 LNHNV, CDR2 YYDKDF (reference sequence). The CDR3 is 14 residues long. V lost 4 bases and J 3 bases, leaving 12 bases between the germline ends. Written as DNA, the CDR3 is TGTGCCACCAGCAAAGACCTCAGGGACACTGAAGCTTTCTTT. Amino acid sequence: CATSKDLRDTEAFF.

This clone was detected once. This chain links TRBV10-2 with TRBJ2-1; the match to TRBD2 covers 14 bases. V lost 3 bases and J lost 7; bases outside the gene matches: 2. Germline V CDR1 and CDR2: WSHSY, SAAADI. The CDR3 sequence is 15 residues long. CDR3 nucleotide sequence: TGCGCCAGCAGTGACCGACTAGCGGGGGGGAATGAGCAGTTCTTC. This sequence encodes CASSDRLAGGNEQFF.

The J gene is TRBJ1-2, the V gene TRBV28; 11 nucleotides match TRBD1. The CDR3 covers 14 residues. CDR1 and CDR2 from the germline V gene are MDHEN and SYDVKM. V shed 5 bases and J 8 bases; nucleotides not matched to a gene: 7. CDR3 sequence (DNA): TGTGCCAGCAGTATCTCGGGACAGGGGGGCGGCTACACCTTC. As protein: CASSISGQGGGYTF.

This chain connects TRBV11-2 to TRBJ1-4; TRBD1 matches 8 bases. The CDR3 contains 15 residues. Trimming cost V 6 bases and J 5 bases; bases outside gene matches: 8. The germline V gene encodes CDR1 SGHAT and CDR2 FQNNGV. The CDR3 loop reads CASSRDQGANEKLFF. For the CDR3, the DNA is TGTGCCAGCAGTCGTGACCAGGGGGCCAATGAAAAACTGTTTTTT.

The gene calls are TRBV7-2 and TRBJ2-7, with 8 nucleotides matching TRBD2. The V gene's germline CDR1 is SGHTA and CDR2 FQGNSA. The V and J ends lost 2 bases and 2 bases, in that order; junction bases with no gene match: 5. This CDR3 region has 15 residues. CDR3 DNA sequence: TGTGCCAGCAGCTTACGGTCGGGGGGGGCCTACGAGCAGTACTTC. This encodes CASSLRSGGAYEQYF.

On this clone itself: A junction end diverges from the germline sequence, so it may reflect a read error. The V and J genes are TRBV2 and TRBJ2-3, with D possibly TRBD2 on 7 matching bases. The CDR3 covers 16 residues. Per germline, CDR1 SNHLY and CDR2 FYNNEI. CDR3 DNA sequence: TGTGCCAGCAGTGACAGTCAGCGGGGTTGGACAGATACACAGTATTTT. Translated: CASSDSQRGWTDTQYF. The full variable domain, rest sourced from reference TRBV2 and TRBJ2-3, is EPEVTQTPSHQVTQMGQEVILRCVPISNHLYFYWYRQILGQKVEFLVSFYNNEISEKSEIFDDQFSVERPDGSNFTLKIRSTKLEDSAMYFCASSDSQRGWTDTQYFGPGTRLTVL.

The chain links TRBV2 to TRBJ1-1; perhaps TRBD1 as D (6 bases). Trimming pared 0 bases from V and 4 bases from J, leaving 12 bases between. Looked up from germline, CDR1 is SNHLY and CDR2 is FYNNEI. This CDR3 has 15 residues. CDR3 in amino acids: CASSEAGAEGTEAFF. In DNA, the CDR3 is TGTGCCAGCAGTGAAGCGGGGGCAGAAGGCACTGAAGCTTTCTTT.

This sequence joins TRBV5-1 and TRBJ2-1, with 7 bases that match TRBD2. This CDR3 is 15 amino acids long. With V trimmed by 4 bases and J by 6 bases, 10 bases remained unmatched. Germline-derived CDR1 and CDR2 are SGHRS and YFSETQ. Here the CDR3 reads CASSPASGPSNEQFF. CDR3 DNA: TGCGCCAGCAGCCCGGCTAGCGGCCCCTCCAATGAGCAGTTCTTC.

The chain employs TRBV2 and TRBJ1-5, with D possibly TRBD1 on 5 matching bases. Germline V gives CDR1 SNHLY, CDR2 FYNNEI. V lost 4 bases and J 6 bases, leaving 10 bases between the germline ends. The CDR3 sequence is 13 residues long. The CDR3 sequence: CASSGGGPQPQHF. The DNA of the CDR3 is TGTGCCAGCAGTGGGGGGGGACCTCAGCCCCAGCATTTT.

In this sample, this clone turned up once. The rearrangement uses TRBV5-1 and TRBJ2-7; TRBD2 aligns across 14 bases. The germline V gene encodes CDR1 SGHRS and CDR2 YFSETQ. The CDR3 loop spans 16 amino acids. V was pared by 0 bases and J by 4 bases, with 3 bases of the junction left unmatched. The CDR3 spells CASSLGGTSGSYEQYF. The CDR3 nucleotides read TGCGCCAGCAGCTTGGGGGGGACTAGCGGGAGTTACGAGCAGTACTTC.

The chain carries TRBV7-9 and TRBJ2-7; possibly TRBD2 for D (5 bases). The germline V and J ends were trimmed by 1 base and 2 bases, with 9 bases remaining between them. The length of the CDR3 is 14 residues. The germline V gene has CDR1 SEHNR and CDR2 FQNEAQ (reference sequence). The CDR3 DNA is TGTGCCAGCAGCTTAGTAATCGGGGCCTACGAGCAGTACTTC. It translates to CASSLVIGAYEQYF.

This chain links TRBV25-1 with TRBJ1-1, with no clear D. Germline-derived CDR1 and CDR2 are MGHDK and SYGVNS. V was shortened by 4 bases and J by 2 bases, with 11 bases between the two germline ends. The CDR3 spans 14 residues. The CDR3 loop is CASSGRRDNTEAFF. The DNA of the CDR3 is TGTGCCAGCAGTGGACGGAGGGATAACACTGAAGCTTTCTTT. The full variable domain, completed using reference TRBV25-1 and TRBJ1-1, is EADIYQTPRYLVIGTGKKITLECSQTMGHDKMYWYQQDPGMELHLIHYSYGVNSTEKGDLSSESTVSRIRTEHFPLTLESARPSHTSQYLCASSGRRDNTEAFFGQGTRLTVV.

The V call is TRBV5-6, the J call TRBJ2-7, with unresolved D. V was shortened by 2 bases and J by 3 bases, with 9 bases between the two germline ends. CDR1 and CDR2 (germline): SGHDT, YYEEEE. The CDR3 length is 13 residues. The CDR3: CASSLTIGYEQYF. Written as DNA, the CDR3 is TGTGCCAGCAGCTTAACTATAGGCTACGAGCAGTACTTC.

CDR3 sequence (DNA): TGTGCCAGCAGGCCACAGGGGGCCAACTATGGCTACACCTTC. This sequence encodes CASRPQGANYGYTF. This sequence joins TRBV27 and TRBJ1-2, with 9 nucleotides matching TRBD1. V was pared by 6 bases and J by 2 bases, with 4 bases of the junction left unmatched. The CDR3 sequence is 14 residues long. CDR1 and CDR2 (germline): MNHEY, SMNVEV (reference sequence).

This clone appeared once. The chain couples TRBV7-9 to TRBJ2-1; TRBD1 matches at 9 bases. The CDR3 is 14 residues long. Germline lookup yields CDR1 SEHNR and CDR2 FQNEAQ (reference sequence). Unmatched junction bases numbered 5, after V lost 5 bases and J lost 6 bases. CDR3 region: CASSPTDRGNEQFF. CDR3 DNA sequence: TGTGCCAGCAGCCCTACGGACAGGGGCAATGAGCAGTTCTTC.

The chain uses TRBV7-9 and TRBJ1-2; TRBD1 might be the D (5 bases). The germline V and J ends were trimmed by 1 base and 6 bases, with 15 bases remaining between them. The CDR3 has 15 amino acids. Germline V gene sequence: CDR1 SEHNR, CDR2 FQNEAQ (reference sequence). CDR3 coding DNA: TGTGCCAGCAGCTTAGAGTACGGGACTAAAGATGGCTACACCTTC. Its translation: CASSLEYGTKDGYTF.

This clone was detected once. V usage is TRBV27 and J usage is TRBJ2-6; D ambiguous. CDR1 MNHEY and CDR2 SMNVEV come from the germline V gene (reference sequence). The CDR3 is 16 amino acids. Trimming removed 5 bases from V and 0 bases from J, with 11 bases in between. In nucleotides, the CDR3 is TGTGCCAGCAGTCCACTGAACCCCTCTGGGGCCAACGTCCTGACTTTC. Residues: CASSPLNPSGANVLTF.

This chain links TRBV5-4 with TRBJ2-7; D gene uncertain. CDR3 length: 13 amino acids. V was clipped by 2 bases and J by 4 bases, with 10 bases between them. Germline V gene lookup returns CDR1 SGHNT and CDR2 YYREEE (reference sequence). For the CDR3, the DNA is TGTGCCAGCAGCTTATATACAGAGTACGAGCAGTACTTC. Protein sequence: CASSLYTEYEQYF.

This clone was detected only once. The chain recombines TRBV5-6 with TRBJ2-2, with D perhaps matching TRBD2 (5 bases). The CDR3 is 15 residues long. V was clipped by 9 bases and J by 8 bases, with 23 bases between them. Germline V lookup: CDR1 SGHDT, CDR2 YYEEEE. The CDR3 loop reads CATPMRVAGLGELFF. The CDR3 nucleotides read TGTGCCACCCCAATGAGGGTCGCCGGATTGGGGGAGCTGTTTTTT.

This rearrangement joins TRBV5-1 to TRBJ2-5; TRBD2 aligns across 8 bases. The CDR3 runs 15 residues. Trimming took 4 bases from V and 5 from J; bases not matched to a gene: 10. CDR1 SGHRS and CDR2 YFSETQ come from the germline V gene. CDR3 nucleotides: TGCGCCAGCAGCGATTGGCGGGGGGCGGGGGAGACCCAGTACTTC. Its protein is CASSDWRGAGETQYF.

The V and J genes are TRBV5-1 and TRBJ2-7, with D tentatively TRBD1 (6 bases). The CDR3 has 13 amino acids. Germline V gene lookup returns CDR1 SGHRS and CDR2 YFSETQ. V dropped 4 bases and J dropped 6 bases, with 14 bases sitting between them. The CDR3 bases are TGCGCCAGCAGCAGGGGGACCTCTTTCGAGCAGTACTTC. This encodes CASSRGTSFEQYF.

This sequence joins TRBV27 and TRBJ1-1, with TRBD1 as a possible D gene (6 bases). From germline, CDR1 is MNHEY and CDR2 SMNVEV (reference sequence). V shed 6 bases and J shed 0 bases, with 14 bases lying between them. This CDR3 has 15 residues. The CDR3 sequence is CASRYADRLNTEAFF. The CDR3 DNA is TGTGCCAGCAGATACGCGGACAGATTGAACACTGAAGCTTTCTTT.

The chain has TRBV9 and TRBJ2-6; a weak D match, TRBD1 (6 bases). Trimming cost V 4 bases and J 1 base, with 15 bases left between them. The CDR3 is made up of 17 amino acids. CDR1 is SGDLS, CDR2 YYNGEE, per germline. CDR3 region: CASSPRGSFSGANVLTF. CDR3 in DNA: TGTGCCAGCAGCCCCAGGGGTTCCTTTTCTGGGGCCAACGTCCTGACTTTC.

J is TRBJ1-1 and V is TRBV7-6; a possible D gene is TRBD1 (6 bases). CDR1 and CDR2 from the germline V gene are SGHVS and FNYEAQ. Trimming removed 6 bases from V and 2 bases from J, with 16 bases in between. The CDR3 runs 15 residues. The CDR3 reads CASSRNTGLNTEAFF. For the CDR3, the DNA is TGTGCCAGCAGTCGAAACACAGGGTTAAACACTGAAGCTTTCTTT.

The chain uses TRBV19 and TRBJ2-3; TRBD2 agrees at 7 bases. Germline CDR1 is LNHDA and CDR2 is SQIVND (reference sequence). The CDR3 extends over 16 amino acids. V was clipped by 3 bases and J by 4 bases; unmatched bases: 10. For the CDR3, the DNA is TGTGCCAGTAGTATTTTCACGGGGGGTGGGTCAGATACGCAGTATTTT. Translation: CASSIFTGGGSDTQYF.

This chain links TRBV7-9 with TRBJ1-1; D ambiguous. The CDR3 spans 12 residues. Between the trimmed V and J ends, which lost 6 bases and 0 bases, there was a span of 5 bases. Germline V CDR1 and CDR2: SEHNR, FQNEAQ (reference sequence). CDR3 bases: TGTGCCAGCAGTCCCATGAACACTGAAGCTTTCTTT. Protein: CASSPMNTEAFF.

This clone came up once. The chain is built from TRBV27 and TRBJ2-2, with D perhaps TRBD2 (5 bases). Per the germline V gene, CDR1 is MNHEY and CDR2 is SMNVEV (reference sequence). Deletions cut 10 bases from V and 1 base from J, with 16 bases between. This CDR3 is 15 amino acids long. The CDR3 is CATRGSTKNTGELFF. For the CDR3, the DNA is TGTGCCACCAGAGGGAGCACCAAGAACACCGGGGAGCTGTTTTTT.

The DNA of the CDR3 is TGTGCCATCAGTGAGTCCGTGACAGGGAATAACTATGGCTACACCTTC. Translated, it gives CAISESVTGNNYGYTF. The V and J genes are TRBV10-3 and TRBJ1-2, with TRBD1 matching 7 bases. Germline V gene sequence: CDR1 ENHRY, CDR2 SYGVKD. Germline trimming cut 0 bases from V and 1 base from J; bases unmatched to any gene: 5. CDR3 length: 16 amino acids.

The chain recombines TRBV7-9 with TRBJ2-7; the D gene is possibly TRBD2 (5 bases). The CDR3 covers 14 residues. V gave up 5 bases and J gave up 8 bases, with 19 bases separating them. Germline-derived CDR1 and CDR2 are SEHNR and FQNEAQ (reference sequence). As DNA, the CDR3 is TGTGCCAGCAGCCCTGAGGGTCGCACCTGGAAGCAGTACTTC. It yields the protein CASSPEGRTWKQYF.

This clone was seen a single time. The gene calls are TRBV9 and TRBJ2-5; the match to TRBD2 covers 7 bases. The J segment lost 2 bases and the V segment lost 3 bases, leaving 10 bases of the junction unmatched. The germline gives CDR1 SGDLS, CDR2 YYNGEE. The CDR3 extends over 16 amino acids. CDR3 in DNA: TGTGCCAGCAGCGACCCACTCGGGGAGGGGCAAGAGACCCAGTACTTC. As protein: CASSDPLGEGQETQYF.